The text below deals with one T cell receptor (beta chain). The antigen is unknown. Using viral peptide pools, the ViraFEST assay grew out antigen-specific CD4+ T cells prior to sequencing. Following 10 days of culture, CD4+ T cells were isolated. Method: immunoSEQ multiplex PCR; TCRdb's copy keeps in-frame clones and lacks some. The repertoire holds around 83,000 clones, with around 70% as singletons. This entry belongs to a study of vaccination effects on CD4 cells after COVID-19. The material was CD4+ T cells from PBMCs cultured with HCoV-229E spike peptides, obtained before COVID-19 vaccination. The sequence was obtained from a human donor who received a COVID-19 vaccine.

CDR3 coding DNA: TGTGCCAGCTCACCGGGACAGGGGGCTATCGAGACCCAGTACTTC. It encodes CASSPGQGAIETQYF. The genes are TRBV18 and TRBJ2-5; 12 nucleotides agree with TRBD1. V lost 3 bases to trimming and J lost 5 bases; unmatched junction nucleotides: 4. CDR3 length: 15 amino acids. Germline CDR1 and CDR2: KGHSH and LQKENI.